This TCR beta chain was sequenced in a study of blood T cells in healthy people across ages. Through a sample-barcoded 5' primer and a J-beta primer mix, a second PCR was run for roughly 6 to 11 cycles. Each CDR3 protein gets one entry after TCRdb re-called the 5' RACE reads with MiXCR. The sample contains about 830,000 distinct CDR3 sequences, roughly 60% of which appear only once. The study isolated at least 7 million PBMCs from each sample. Findings of the study overall: Because donor CMV status was unknown, expanded clonotype changes were possibly confounded. Age showed a roughly linear inverse relationship with TCR beta diversity per million T cells.

Regarding this clonotype: Its antigen is currently unknown.

The receptor was derived from a man aged 25-45 years in good health. The sequenced material came from blood.

DNA of the CDR3: TGTGCCAGCAGCCAAATGGGCCCAGGTACGCAGTATTTT. Its translation: CASSQMGPGTQYF. This chain connects TRBV4-2 to TRBJ2-3, with D unclear. Germline lookup yields CDR1 LGHNA and CDR2 YNFKEQ. There are 13 residues in the CDR3. The V and J ends lost 2 bases and 8 bases respectively, with 11 bases between them.